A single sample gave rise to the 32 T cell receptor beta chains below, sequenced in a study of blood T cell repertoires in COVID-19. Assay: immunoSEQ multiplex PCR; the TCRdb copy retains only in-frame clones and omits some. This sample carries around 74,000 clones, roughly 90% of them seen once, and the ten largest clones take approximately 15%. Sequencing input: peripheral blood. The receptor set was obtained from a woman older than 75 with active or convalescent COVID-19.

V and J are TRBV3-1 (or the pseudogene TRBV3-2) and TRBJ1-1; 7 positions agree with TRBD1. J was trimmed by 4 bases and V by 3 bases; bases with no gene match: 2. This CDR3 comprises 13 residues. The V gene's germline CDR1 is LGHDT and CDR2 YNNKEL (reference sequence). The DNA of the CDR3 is TGTGCCAGCAGCCATGGACAGGTCACTGAAGCTTTCTTT. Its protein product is CASSHGQVTEAFF.

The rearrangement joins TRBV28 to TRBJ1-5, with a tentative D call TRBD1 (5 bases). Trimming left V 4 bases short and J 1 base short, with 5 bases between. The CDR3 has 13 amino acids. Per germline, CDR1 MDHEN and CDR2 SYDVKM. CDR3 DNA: TGTGCCAGCAGTTCAGGGAGCAATCAGCCCCAGCATTTT. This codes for CASSSGSNQPQHF.

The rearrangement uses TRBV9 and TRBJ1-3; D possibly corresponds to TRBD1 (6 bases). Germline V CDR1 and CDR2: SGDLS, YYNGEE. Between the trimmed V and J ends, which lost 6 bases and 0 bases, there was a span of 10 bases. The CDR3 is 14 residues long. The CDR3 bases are TGTGCCAGCACCCGGGACATCTCTGGAAACACCATATATTTT. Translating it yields CASTRDISGNTIYF.

The CDR3 sequence: CASSSGQFNYGYTF. In nucleotides, the CDR3 is TGTGCCAGCAGCTCAGGACAGTTTAACTATGGCTACACCTTC. The chain recombines TRBV5-6 with TRBJ1-2; maybe TRBD1 (6 bases). Germline lookup yields CDR1 SGHDT and CDR2 YYEEEE. The CDR3 spans 14 residues. Between the trimmed V and J ends, which lost 3 bases and 1 base, there was a span of 10 bases.

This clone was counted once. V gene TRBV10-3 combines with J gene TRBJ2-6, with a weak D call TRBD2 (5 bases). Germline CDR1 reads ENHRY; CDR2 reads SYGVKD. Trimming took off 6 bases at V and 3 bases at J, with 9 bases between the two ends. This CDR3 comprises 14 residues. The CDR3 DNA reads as TGTGCCATCAGGGACGGGATTGGGGCCAACGTCCTGACTTTC. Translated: CAIRDGIGANVLTF.

The CDR3 coding sequence is TGTGCCAGCAGTTTATTACCAGGGTTGGATGGCTACACCTTC. Translating it yields CASSLLPGLDGYTF. The chain is built from TRBV27 and TRBJ1-2, with a possible D match to TRBD1 (5 bases). Trimming shortened V by 1 base and J by 6 bases, and 12 bases separated the two germline ends. The CDR3 is made up of 14 amino acids. CDR1 and CDR2 (germline): MNHEY, SMNVEV (reference sequence).

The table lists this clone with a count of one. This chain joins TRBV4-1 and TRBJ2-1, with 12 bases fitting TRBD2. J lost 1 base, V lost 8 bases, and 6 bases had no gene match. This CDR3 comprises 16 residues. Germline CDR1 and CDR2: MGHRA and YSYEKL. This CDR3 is CASRLAGGQSYNEQFF. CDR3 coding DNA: TGCGCCAGCCGGCTAGCGGGGGGGCAATCCTACAATGAGCAGTTCTTC.

CDR3 protein: CAWSVRGGASYTF. CDR3 DNA sequence: TGTGCCTGGAGTGTACGGGGGGGTGCTTCCTACACCTTC. V usage is TRBV30 and J usage is TRBJ1-2; the D gene is possibly TRBD1 (5 bases). V gave up 0 bases and J gave up 10 bases, with 15 bases separating them. Germline CDR1 and CDR2: GTSNPN and SVGIG (reference sequence). The CDR3 is 13 amino acids.

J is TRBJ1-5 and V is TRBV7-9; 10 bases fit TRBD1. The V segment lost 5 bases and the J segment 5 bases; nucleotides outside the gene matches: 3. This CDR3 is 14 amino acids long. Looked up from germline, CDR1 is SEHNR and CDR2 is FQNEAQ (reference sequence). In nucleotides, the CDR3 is TGTGCCAGCAGCCCGGGACAGGGGTATCAGCCCCAGCATTTT. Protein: CASSPGQGYQPQHF.

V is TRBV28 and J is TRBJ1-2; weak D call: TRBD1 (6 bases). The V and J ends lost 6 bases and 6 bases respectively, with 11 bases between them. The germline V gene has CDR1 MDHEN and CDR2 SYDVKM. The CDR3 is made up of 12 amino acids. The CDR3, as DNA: TGTGCCAGCAGGTCAGCAGGGGATGGCTACACCTTC. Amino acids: CASRSAGDGYTF.

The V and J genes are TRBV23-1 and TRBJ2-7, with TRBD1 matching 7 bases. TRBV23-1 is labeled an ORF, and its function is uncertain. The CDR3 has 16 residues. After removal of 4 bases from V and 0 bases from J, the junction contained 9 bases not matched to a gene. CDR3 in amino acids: CASSPAQGCSSYEQYF. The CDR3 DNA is TGCGCCAGCAGTCCAGCACAGGGGTGCAGCTCCTACGAGCAGTACTTC.

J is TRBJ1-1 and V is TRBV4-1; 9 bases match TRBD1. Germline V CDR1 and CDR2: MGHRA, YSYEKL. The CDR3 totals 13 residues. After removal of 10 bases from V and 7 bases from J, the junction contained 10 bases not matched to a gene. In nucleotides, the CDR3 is TGCGCCACCGCACCAGACAGGGGGTTTGAAGCTTTCTTT. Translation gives CATAPDRGFEAFF.

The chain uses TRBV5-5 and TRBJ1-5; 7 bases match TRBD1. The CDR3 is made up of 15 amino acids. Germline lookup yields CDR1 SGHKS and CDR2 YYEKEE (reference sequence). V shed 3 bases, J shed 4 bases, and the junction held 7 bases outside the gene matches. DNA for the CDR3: TGTGCCAGCAGCTCAATGGGACAGAATAATCAGCCCCAGCATTTT. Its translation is CASSSMGQNNQPQHF.

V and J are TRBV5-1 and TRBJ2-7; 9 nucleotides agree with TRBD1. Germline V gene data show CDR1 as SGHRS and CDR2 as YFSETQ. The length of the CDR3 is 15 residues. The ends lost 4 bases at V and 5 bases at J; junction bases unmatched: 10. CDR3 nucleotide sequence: TGCGCCAGCAGCCCCGGACAGGGGCCATACAACGAGCAGTACTTC. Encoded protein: CASSPGQGPYNEQYF.

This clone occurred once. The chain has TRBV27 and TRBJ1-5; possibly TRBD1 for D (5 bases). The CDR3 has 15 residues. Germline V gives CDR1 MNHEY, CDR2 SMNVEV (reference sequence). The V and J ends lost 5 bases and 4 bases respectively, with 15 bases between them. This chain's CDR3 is CASSPGLRINQPQHF. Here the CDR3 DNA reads TGTGCCAGCAGTCCGGGACTCCGGATAAATCAGCCCCAGCATTTT.

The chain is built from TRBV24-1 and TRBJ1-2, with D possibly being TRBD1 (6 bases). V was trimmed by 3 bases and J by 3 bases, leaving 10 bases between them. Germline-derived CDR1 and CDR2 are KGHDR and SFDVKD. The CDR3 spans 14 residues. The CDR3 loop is CATSDTGGYYGYTF. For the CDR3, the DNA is TGTGCCACCAGTGATACTGGGGGCTACTATGGCTACACCTTC.

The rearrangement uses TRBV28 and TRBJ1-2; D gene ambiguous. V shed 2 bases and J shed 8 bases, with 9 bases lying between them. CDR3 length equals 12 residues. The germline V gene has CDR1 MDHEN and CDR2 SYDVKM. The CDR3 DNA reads TGTGCCAGCAGTTTAGGCGTGGAGGGCTACACCTTC. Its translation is CASSLGVEGYTF.

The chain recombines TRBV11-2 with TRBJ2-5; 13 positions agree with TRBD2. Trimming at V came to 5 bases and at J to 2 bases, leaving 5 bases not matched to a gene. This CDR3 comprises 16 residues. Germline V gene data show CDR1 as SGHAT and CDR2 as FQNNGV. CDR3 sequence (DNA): TGTGCCAGCAGCGTTACTAGCGGGGGGGGGCAAGAGACCCAGTACTTC. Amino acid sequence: CASSVTSGGGQETQYF.

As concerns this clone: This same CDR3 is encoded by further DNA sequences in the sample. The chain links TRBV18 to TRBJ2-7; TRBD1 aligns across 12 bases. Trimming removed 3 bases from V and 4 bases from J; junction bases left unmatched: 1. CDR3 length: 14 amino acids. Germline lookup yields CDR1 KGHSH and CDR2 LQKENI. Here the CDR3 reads CASSPGQGAYEQYF. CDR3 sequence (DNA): TGTGCCAGCTCACCGGGACAGGGGGCTTACGAGCAGTACTTC.

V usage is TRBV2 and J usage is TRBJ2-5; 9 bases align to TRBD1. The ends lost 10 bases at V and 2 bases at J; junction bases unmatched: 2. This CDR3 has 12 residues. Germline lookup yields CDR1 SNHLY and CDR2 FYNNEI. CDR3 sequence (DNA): TGTGCCATAGGGACAGGGCAAGAGACCCAGTACTTC. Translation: CAIGTGQETQYF.

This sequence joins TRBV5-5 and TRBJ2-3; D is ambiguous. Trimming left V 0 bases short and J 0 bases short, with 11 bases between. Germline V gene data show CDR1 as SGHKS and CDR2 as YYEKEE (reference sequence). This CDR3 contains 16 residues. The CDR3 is CASSLASGGSTDTQYF. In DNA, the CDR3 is TGTGCCAGCAGCTTGGCCTCCGGCGGAAGCACAGATACGCAGTATTTT.

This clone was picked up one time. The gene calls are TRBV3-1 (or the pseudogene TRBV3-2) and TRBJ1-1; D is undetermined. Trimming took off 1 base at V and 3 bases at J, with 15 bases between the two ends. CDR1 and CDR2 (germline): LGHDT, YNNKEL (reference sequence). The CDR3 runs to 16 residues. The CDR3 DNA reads TGTGCCAGCAGCCAAGCGTCGCCCTCACGGGACACTGAAGCTTTCTTT. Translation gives CASSQASPSRDTEAFF.

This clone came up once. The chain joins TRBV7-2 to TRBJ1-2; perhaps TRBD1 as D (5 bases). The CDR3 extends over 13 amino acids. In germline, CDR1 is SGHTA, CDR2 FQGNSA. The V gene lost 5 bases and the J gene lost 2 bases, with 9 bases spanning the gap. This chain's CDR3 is CASSLTENYGYTF. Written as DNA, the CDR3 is TGTGCCAGCAGCCTGACAGAAAACTATGGCTACACCTTC.

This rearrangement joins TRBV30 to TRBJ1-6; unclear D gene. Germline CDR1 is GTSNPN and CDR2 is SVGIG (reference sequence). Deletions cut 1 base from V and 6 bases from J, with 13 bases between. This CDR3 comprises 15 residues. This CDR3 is CAWSGQIGGNSPLHF. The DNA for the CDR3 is TGTGCCTGGAGTGGGCAGATTGGTGGTAATTCACCCCTCCACTTT.

In nucleotides, the CDR3 is TGCGCCAGCAGCCCAGACACAGATACGCAGTATTTT. Translating it yields CASSPDTDTQYF. V is TRBV5-1 and J is TRBJ2-3, with D hard to call. Germline V gives CDR1 SGHRS, CDR2 YFSETQ. This CDR3 has 12 amino acids. The V end was cut by 4 bases, the J end by 2 bases, with 5 bases between.

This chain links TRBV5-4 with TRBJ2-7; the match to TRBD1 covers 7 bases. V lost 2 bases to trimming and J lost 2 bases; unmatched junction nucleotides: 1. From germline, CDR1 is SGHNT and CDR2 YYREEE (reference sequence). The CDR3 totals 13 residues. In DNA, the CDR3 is TGTGCCAGCAGCTTAGGGGGCCCCTACGAGCAGTACTTC. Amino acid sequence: CASSLGGPYEQYF.

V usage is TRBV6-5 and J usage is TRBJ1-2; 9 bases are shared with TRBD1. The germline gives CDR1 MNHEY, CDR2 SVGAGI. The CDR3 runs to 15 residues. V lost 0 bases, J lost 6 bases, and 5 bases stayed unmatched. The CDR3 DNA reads TGTGCCAGCAGTTACTCGAACAGGGGGCGAGATGGCTACACCTTC. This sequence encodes CASSYSNRGRDGYTF.

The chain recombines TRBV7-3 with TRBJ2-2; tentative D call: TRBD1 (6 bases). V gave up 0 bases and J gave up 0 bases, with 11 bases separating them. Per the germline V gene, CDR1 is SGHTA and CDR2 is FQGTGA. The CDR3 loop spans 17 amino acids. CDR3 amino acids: CASSLTGQQTNTGELFF. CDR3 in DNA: TGTGCCAGCAGCTTAACCGGACAGCAAACGAACACCGGGGAGCTGTTTTTT.

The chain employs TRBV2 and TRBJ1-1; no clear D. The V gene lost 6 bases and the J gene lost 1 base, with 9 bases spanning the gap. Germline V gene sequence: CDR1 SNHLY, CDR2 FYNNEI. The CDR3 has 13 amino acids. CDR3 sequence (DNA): TGTGCCAGCAGCGTTTCGGGGAACACTGAAGCTTTCTTT. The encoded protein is CASSVSGNTEAFF.

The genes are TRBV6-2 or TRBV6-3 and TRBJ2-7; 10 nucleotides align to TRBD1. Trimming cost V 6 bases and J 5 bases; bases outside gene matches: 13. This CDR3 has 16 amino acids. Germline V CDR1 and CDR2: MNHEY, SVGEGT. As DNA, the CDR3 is TGTGCCAGCAGCCCTCACCGGGACAGGGGTGTCCACGAGCAGTACTTC. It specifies CASSPHRDRGVHEQYF.

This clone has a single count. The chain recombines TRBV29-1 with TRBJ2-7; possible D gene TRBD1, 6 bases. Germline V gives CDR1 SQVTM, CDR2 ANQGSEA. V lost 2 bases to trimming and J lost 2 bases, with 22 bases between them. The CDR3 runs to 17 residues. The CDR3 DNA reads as TGCAGCGTTGAATTAGGCCGCAGGGGTTGGGAAACCTACGAGCAGTACTTC. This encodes CSVELGRRGWETYEQYF.

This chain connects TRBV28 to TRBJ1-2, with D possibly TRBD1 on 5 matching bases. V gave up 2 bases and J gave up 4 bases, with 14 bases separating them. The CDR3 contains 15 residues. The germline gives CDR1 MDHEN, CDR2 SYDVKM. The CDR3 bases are TGTGCCAGCAGTTTAACTCCTAGGGGAGGCTATGGCTACACCTTC. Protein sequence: CASSLTPRGGYGYTF.